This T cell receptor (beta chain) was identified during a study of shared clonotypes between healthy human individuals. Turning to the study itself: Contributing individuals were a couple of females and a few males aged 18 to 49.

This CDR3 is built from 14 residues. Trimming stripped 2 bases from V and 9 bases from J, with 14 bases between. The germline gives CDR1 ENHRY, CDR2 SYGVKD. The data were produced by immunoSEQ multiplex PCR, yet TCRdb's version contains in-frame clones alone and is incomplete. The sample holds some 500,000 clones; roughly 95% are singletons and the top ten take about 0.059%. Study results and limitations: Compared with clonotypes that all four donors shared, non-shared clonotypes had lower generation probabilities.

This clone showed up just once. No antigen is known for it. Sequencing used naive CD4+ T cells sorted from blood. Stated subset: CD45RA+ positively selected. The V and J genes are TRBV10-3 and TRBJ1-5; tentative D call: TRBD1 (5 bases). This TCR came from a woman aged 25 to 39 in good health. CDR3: CAISEHGGSGPQHF. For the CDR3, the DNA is TGTGCCATCAGTGAGCACGGGGGGTCGGGGCCCCAGCATTTT.